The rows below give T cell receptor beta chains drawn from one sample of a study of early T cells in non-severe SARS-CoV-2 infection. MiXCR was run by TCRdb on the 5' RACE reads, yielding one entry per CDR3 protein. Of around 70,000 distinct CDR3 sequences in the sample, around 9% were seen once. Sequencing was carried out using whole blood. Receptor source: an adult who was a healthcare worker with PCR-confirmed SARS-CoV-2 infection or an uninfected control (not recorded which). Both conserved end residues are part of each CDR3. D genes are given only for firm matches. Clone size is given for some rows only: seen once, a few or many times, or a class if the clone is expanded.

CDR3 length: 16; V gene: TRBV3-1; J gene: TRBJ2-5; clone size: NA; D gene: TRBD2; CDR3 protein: CASSQESGRPQETQYF; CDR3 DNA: TGTGCCAGCAGCCAAGAGAGCGGGAGGCCGCAAGAGACCCAGTACTTC
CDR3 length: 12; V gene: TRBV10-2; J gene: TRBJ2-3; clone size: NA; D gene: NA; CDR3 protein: CASSVSADTQYF; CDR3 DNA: TGCGCCAGCAGTGTAAGCGCAGATACGCAGTATTTT
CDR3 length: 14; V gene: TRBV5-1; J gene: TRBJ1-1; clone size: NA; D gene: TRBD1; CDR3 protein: CASSRTGVNTEAFF; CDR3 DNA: TGCGCCAGCAGCCGCACAGGGGTGAACACTGAAGCTTTCTTT
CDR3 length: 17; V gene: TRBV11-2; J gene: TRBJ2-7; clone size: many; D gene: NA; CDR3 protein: CASSPLYGGKGSYEQYF; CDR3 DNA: TGTGCCAGCAGCCCCCTCTATGGGGGAAAGGGATCCTACGAGCAGTACTTC
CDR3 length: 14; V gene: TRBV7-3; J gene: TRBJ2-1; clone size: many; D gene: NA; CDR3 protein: CASSRGPESDEQFF; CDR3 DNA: TGTGCCAGCAGCCGAGGGCCAGAGAGCGATGAGCAGTTCTTC
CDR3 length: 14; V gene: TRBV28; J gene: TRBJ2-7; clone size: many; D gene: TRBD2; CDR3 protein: CASSSGGGTYEQYF; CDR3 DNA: TGTGCCAGCAGTTCGGGCGGGGGGACCTACGAGCAGTACTTC
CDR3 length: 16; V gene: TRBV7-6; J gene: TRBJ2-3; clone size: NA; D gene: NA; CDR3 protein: CASSLTPGLGEDTQYF; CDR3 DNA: TGTGCCAGCAGCTTGACGCCGGGCCTCGGGGAGGATACGCAGTATTTT
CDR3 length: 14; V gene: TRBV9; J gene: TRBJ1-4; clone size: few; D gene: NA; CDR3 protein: CASSAKLRGEKLFF; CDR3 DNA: TGTGCCAGCAGCGCCAAACTACGCGGTGAAAAACTGTTTTTT
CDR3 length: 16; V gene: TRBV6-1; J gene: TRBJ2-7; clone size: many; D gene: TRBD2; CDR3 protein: CASSEVRGLAGDEQYF; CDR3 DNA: TGTGCCAGCAGTGAAGTAAGGGGACTAGCGGGAGACGAGCAGTACTTC
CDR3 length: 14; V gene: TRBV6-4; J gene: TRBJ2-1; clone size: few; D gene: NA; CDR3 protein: CASSVNQATNEQFF; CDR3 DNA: TGTGCCAGCAGTGTGAACCAGGCGACCAATGAGCAGTTCTTC
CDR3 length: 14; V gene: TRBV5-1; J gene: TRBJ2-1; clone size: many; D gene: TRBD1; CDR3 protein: CASSLGTGAREQFF; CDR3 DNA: TGCGCCAGCAGCTTGGGGACAGGGGCCCGGGAGCAGTTCTTC
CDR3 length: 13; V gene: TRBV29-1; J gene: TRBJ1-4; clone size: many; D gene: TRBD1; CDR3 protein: CSVKETGVDKLFF; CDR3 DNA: TGCAGCGTTAAGGAGACAGGGGTGGATAAACTGTTTTTT
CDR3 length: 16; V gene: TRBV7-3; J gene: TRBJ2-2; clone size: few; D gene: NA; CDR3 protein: CASSLRQGTNTGELFF; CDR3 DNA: TGTGCCAGCAGCTTAAGGCAGGGTACGAACACCGGGGAGCTGTTTTTT
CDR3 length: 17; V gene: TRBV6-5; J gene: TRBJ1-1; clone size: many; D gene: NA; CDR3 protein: CASSYSERGQWKDEAFF; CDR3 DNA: TGTGCCAGCAGTTACTCAGAAAGAGGACAGTGGAAAGATGAAGCTTTCTTT
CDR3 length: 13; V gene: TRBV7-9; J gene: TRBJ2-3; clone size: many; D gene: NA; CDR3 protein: CASSLSTIGTQYF; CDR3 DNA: TGTGCCAGCAGCTTATCGACGATAGGTACGCAGTATTTT
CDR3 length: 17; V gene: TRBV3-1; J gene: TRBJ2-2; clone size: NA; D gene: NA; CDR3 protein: CASTTKGLAATTGELFF; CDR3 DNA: TGTGCCAGCACCACCAAGGGGCTAGCTGCCACCACCGGGGAGCTGTTTTTT
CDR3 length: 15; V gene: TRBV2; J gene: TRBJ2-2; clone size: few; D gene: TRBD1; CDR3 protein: CASSRDSLNTGELFF; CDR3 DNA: TGTGCCAGCAGCCGGGACAGCCTGAACACCGGGGAGCTGTTTTTT
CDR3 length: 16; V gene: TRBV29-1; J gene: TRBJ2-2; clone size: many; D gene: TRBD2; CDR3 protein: CSVEPPAGGNTGELFF; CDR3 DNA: TGCAGCGTTGAACCACCAGCGGGAGGGAACACCGGGGAGCTGTTTTTT
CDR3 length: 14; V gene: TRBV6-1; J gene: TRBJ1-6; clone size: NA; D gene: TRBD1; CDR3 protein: CASSSDRGLAPLHF; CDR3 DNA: TGTGCCAGCAGTTCGGACAGGGGGCTTGCACCCCTCCACTTT
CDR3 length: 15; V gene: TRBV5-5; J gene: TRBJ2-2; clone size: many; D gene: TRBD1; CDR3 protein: CASTPTGMGTGELFF; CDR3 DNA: TGTGCCAGCACCCCGACAGGGATGGGGACCGGGGAGCTGTTTTTT
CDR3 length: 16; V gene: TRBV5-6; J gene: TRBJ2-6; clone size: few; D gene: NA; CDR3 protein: CASSLGGLSGANVLTF; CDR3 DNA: TGTGCCAGCAGCTTGGGGGGTCTCTCTGGGGCCAACGTCCTGACTTTC
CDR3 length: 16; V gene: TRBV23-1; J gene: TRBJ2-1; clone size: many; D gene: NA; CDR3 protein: CASSQSRGARFGEQFF; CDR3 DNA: TGCGCCAGCAGTCAATCGAGAGGGGCGCGTTTCGGAGAGCAGTTCTTC
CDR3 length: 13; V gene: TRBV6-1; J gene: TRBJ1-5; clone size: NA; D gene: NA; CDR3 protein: CASSEVENQPQHF; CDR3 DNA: TGTGCCAGCAGTGAGGTGGAGAATCAGCCCCAGCATTTT
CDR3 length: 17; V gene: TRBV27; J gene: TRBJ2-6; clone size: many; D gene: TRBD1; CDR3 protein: CASSLYQGGSGANVLTF; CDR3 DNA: TGTGCCAGCAGTTTATATCAAGGGGGCTCCGGGGCCAACGTCCTGACTTTC
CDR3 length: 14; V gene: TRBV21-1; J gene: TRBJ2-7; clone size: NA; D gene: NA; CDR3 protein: CASSSRVVSYEQYF; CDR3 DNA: TGTGCCAGCAGCAGCAGGGTGGTCTCCTACGAGCAGTACTTC
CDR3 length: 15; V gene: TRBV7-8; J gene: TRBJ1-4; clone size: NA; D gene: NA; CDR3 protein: CASSLALGGNEKLFF; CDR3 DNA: TGTGCCAGCAGCTTAGCGTTGGGGGGAAATGAAAAACTGTTTTTT
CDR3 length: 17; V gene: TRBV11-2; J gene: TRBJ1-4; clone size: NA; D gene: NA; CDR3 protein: CASSLDWNTATNEKLFF; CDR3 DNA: TGTGCCAGCAGCTTAGATTGGAACACAGCAACTAATGAAAAACTGTTTTTT
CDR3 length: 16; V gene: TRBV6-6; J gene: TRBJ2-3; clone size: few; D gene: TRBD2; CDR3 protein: CASSYGLAGGADTQYF; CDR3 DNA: TGTGCCAGCAGTTACGGGCTAGCGGGAGGTGCAGATACGCAGTATTTT
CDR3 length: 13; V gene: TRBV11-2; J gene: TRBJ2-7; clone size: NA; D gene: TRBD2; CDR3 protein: CASSRGSSYEQYF; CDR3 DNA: TGTGCCAGCAGCCGCGGGAGCTCCTACGAGCAGTACTTC
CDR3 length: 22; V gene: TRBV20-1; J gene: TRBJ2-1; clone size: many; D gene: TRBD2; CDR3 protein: CSARSHTLSGLAGGSSYNEQFF; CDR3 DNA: TGCAGTGCTAGATCCCACACACTTTCGGGACTAGCGGGAGGATCCTCCTACAATGAGCAGTTCTTC
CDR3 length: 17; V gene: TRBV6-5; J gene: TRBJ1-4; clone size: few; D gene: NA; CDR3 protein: CASSPFRGIGTNEKLFF; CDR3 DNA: TGTGCCAGCAGTCCTTTCAGGGGTATTGGGACTAATGAAAAACTGTTTTTT
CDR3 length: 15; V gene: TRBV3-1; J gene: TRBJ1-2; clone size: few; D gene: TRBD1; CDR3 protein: CASSPGGSLPYGYTF; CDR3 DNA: TGTGCCAGCAGCCCAGGGGGTAGTCTGCCATATGGCTACACCTTC
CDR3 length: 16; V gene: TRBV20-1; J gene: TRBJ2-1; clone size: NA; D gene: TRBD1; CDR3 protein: CSAAGTGTSSYNEQFF; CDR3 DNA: TGCAGTGCTGCCGGGACAGGGACCTCCTCCTACAATGAGCAGTTCTTC
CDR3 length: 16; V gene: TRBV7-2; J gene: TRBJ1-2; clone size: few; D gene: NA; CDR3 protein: CASSAIGGGGNYGYTF; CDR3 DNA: TGTGCCAGCAGCGCGATAGGAGGCGGGGGCAACTATGGCTACACCTTC
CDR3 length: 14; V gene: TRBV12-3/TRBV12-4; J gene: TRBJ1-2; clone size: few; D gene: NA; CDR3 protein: CASTITGPNYGYTF; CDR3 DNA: TGTGCCAGCACTATTACAGGGCCTAACTATGGCTACACCTTC
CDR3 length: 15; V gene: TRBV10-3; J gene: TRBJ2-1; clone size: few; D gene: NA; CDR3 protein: CAISEGLSSYNEQFF; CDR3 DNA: TGTGCCATCAGTGAAGGCTTGAGCTCCTACAATGAGCAGTTCTTC
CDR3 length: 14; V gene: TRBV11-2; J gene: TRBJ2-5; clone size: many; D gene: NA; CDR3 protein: CASSPSGTRETQYF; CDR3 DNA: TGTGCCAGCAGCCCCTCGGGGACTCGGGAGACCCAGTACTTC
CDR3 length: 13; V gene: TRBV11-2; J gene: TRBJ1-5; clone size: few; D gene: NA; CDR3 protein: CASSLQDHQPQHF; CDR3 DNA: TGTGCCAGCAGCTTGCAGGACCATCAGCCCCAGCATTTT
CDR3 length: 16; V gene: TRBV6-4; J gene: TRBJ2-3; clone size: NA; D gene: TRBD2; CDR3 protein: CASSDSIASGPDTQYF; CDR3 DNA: TGTGCCAGCAGTGACTCGATTGCTAGCGGGCCAGATACGCAGTATTTT
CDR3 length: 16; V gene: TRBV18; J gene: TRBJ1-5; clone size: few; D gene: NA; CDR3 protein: CASSPTGGNVDQPQHF; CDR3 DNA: TGTGCCAGCTCACCAACCGGAGGAAATGTCGATCAGCCCCAGCATTTT
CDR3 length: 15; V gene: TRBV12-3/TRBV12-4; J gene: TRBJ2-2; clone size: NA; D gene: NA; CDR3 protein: CASGADRANTGELFF; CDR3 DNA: TGTGCCAGCGGGGCGGACAGAGCCAACACCGGGGAGCTGTTTTTT